This TCR beta chain is drawn from a study of blood T cell repertoires in COVID-19. About the research overall: Acute-phase and convalescent COVID-19 samples originated in the United States, Italy and Spain.

The CDR3 consists of 15 residues. Germline CDR1 MNHEY, CDR2 SVGAGI. Between the trimmed V and J ends, which lost 5 bases and 3 bases, there was a span of 13 bases. Sequencing was performed with immunoSEQ multiplex PCR; in TCRdb, only in-frame clones are kept and a portion is missing. The table lists over 200,000 clones, about 88% of them singletons. The material sequenced was peripheral blood. The chain links TRBV6-5 to TRBJ1-4; D gene unclear. This TCR was recovered from a woman aged 55-70 years with acute or convalescent COVID-19. CDR3 amino acids: CASSPGRVPNEKLFF. The CDR3 DNA follows: TGTGCCAGCAGTCCCGGCCGGGTCCCTAATGAAAAACTGTTTTTT.